Below, 14 T cell receptor beta chains from the same sample are listed, as sequenced in a study of CD8 T cells in Susac syndrome. Random hexamers primed reverse transcription of about 0.45 to 1 ug RNA. One entry per CDR3 protein results from TCRdb running MiXCR on the immunoSEQ multiplex PCR reads. The table records around 130,000 distinct CDR3 sequences, 85% to 95% of them present only once. What was sequenced was CD4+ T cells from PBMCs. The receptors were gathered from a human donor with multiple sclerosis.

The chain carries TRBV5-4 and TRBJ2-7; 7 bases are a match to TRBD2. The CDR3 runs 13 residues. With V trimmed by 4 bases and J by 4 bases, 5 bases remained unmatched. CDR1 and CDR2 (germline): SGHNT, YYREEE (reference sequence). The CDR3 protein is CASSPGLPYEQYF. The CDR3, as DNA: TGTGCCAGCAGCCCGGGACTACCATACGAGCAGTACTTC.

The V gene is TRBV29-1, the J gene TRBJ2-2; 11 bases agree with TRBD2. Germline CDR1 reads SQVTM; CDR2 reads ANQGSEA. This CDR3 has 14 amino acids. The junction had 6 bases not matched to a gene; V was cut back by 5 bases and J by 7 bases. In DNA, the CDR3 is TGCAGCGTTACTCTAGCGGGAGGCGGCGGGGAGCTGTTTTTT. Protein: CSVTLAGGGGELFF.

This clonotype was counted a few times. The J gene is TRBJ1-1, the V gene TRBV29-1; D is uncertain. Germline CDR1 reads SQVTM; CDR2 reads ANQGSEA. The CDR3 sequence is 13 residues long. V lost 4 bases to trimming and J lost 4 bases, with 13 bases between them. The CDR3 nucleotides are TGCAGCGTTGTGCTTGGGGAGGCCACTGAAGCTTTCTTT. This sequence encodes CSVVLGEATEAFF.

This clonotype has more than one count but fewer than ten. The J gene is TRBJ1-1, the V gene TRBV5-6; D gene uncertain. The CDR3 is made up of 13 amino acids. The germline V and J ends were trimmed by 1 base and 0 bases, with 4 bases remaining between them. Germline CDR1 reads SGHDT; CDR2 reads YYEEEE. CDR3 nucleotide sequence: TGTGCCAGCAGCTTGAGGGTGAACACTGAAGCTTTCTTT. Amino acid sequence: CASSLRVNTEAFF.

The gene calls are TRBV14 and TRBJ2-7; 9 bases align to TRBD1. J lost 1 base, V lost 0 bases, and 4 bases had no gene match. Germline assignment: CDR1 SGHDN and CDR2 FVKESK. The CDR3 totals 16 residues. The CDR3 DNA is TGTGCCAGCAGCCAAGACTTCGGGACAGGGTCCTACGAGCAGTACTTC. Its protein is CASSQDFGTGSYEQYF.

The chain combines TRBV30 with TRBJ1-2, with D uncertain. Germline values: CDR1 GTSNPN, CDR2 SVGIG (reference sequence). The CDR3 extends over 15 amino acids. Between the trimmed V and J ends, which lost 0 bases and 4 bases, there was a span of 15 bases. DNA of the CDR3: TGTGCCTGGAGTGTAGGGAACCGAGGCGCCTATGGCTACACCTTC. Its protein product is CAWSVGNRGAYGYTF. The full variable domain, rest sourced from reference TRBV30 and TRBJ1-2, is SQTIHQWPATLVQPVGSPLSLECTVEGTSNPNLYWYRQAAGRGLQLLFYSVGIGQISSEVPQNLSASRPQDRQFILSSKKLLLSDSGFYLCAWSVGNRGAYGYTFGSGTRLTVV.

The gene calls are TRBV7-3 and TRBJ1-1; no definite D call. Per the germline V gene, CDR1 is SGHTA and CDR2 is FQGTGA. The V and J ends lost 5 bases and 8 bases respectively, with 15 bases between them. CDR3 length equals 13 residues. The DNA for the CDR3 is TGTGCCAGCAGCCCTTTGGTTCGGGGAGAAGCTTTCTTT. Translation: CASSPLVRGEAFF.

V usage is TRBV20-1 and J usage is TRBJ1-5; unclear D gene. The germline CDR1 and CDR2 sequences are DFQATT and SNEGSKA (reference sequence). This CDR3 is built from 11 residues. V was cut by 5 bases and J by 6 bases, with 8 bases left in between. CDR3 residues: CSASPLQPQHF. In nucleotides, the CDR3 is TGCAGTGCTTCCCCTCTTCAGCCCCAGCATTTT.

This clonotype was observed once. This chain links TRBV3-1 with TRBJ2-1, with TRBD2 matching over 12 bases. The V gene's germline CDR1 is LGHDT and CDR2 YNNKEL (reference sequence). The ends lost 2 bases at V and 5 bases at J; junction bases unmatched: 4. This CDR3 region has 16 residues. CDR3 in amino acids: CASSQPSGRGNNEQFF. CDR3 DNA sequence: TGTGCCAGCAGCCAACCTAGCGGGAGGGGAAACAATGAGCAGTTCTTC.

The J gene is TRBJ2-1, the V gene TRBV20-1, with TRBD2 matching over 7 bases. The CDR3 totals 15 residues. V trimming: 6 bases; J trimming: 7 bases; junction bases outside the gene matches: 15. Looked up from germline, CDR1 is DFQATT and CDR2 is SNEGSKA (reference sequence). DNA of the CDR3: TGCAGTGCGAACACCGCGGGGGAGGGCCTTAATGAGCAGTTCTTC. Translated, it gives CSANTAGEGLNEQFF.

The rearrangement joins TRBV7-8 to TRBJ2-4; TRBD2 matches 7 bases. Germline-derived CDR1 and CDR2 are SGHVS and FQNEAQ. V was pared by 5 bases and J by 8 bases, with 9 bases of the junction left unmatched. The CDR3 is 14 residues long. The CDR3 DNA is TGTGCCAGCAGCCCGTGGACTAGTGCTGACATTCAGTACTTC. Its protein product is CASSPWTSADIQYF.

The chain links TRBV5-1 to TRBJ1-1, with a tentative D call TRBD1 (5 bases). Per the germline V gene, CDR1 is SGHRS and CDR2 is YFSETQ. The CDR3 totals 16 residues. V dropped 2 bases and J dropped 4 bases, with 18 bases sitting between them. CDR3 nucleotide sequence: TGCGCCAGCAGCTTCGTCACTACGTCGGACACCACTGAAGCTTTCTTT. This codes for CASSFVTTSDTTEAFF.

This rearrangement joins TRBV5-4 to TRBJ2-7; 8 bases are shared with TRBD1. This CDR3 is built from 13 residues. V shed 3 bases, J shed 7 bases, and the junction held 6 bases outside the gene matches. Germline values: CDR1 SGHNT, CDR2 YYREEE (reference sequence). The chain's CDR3 is CASSWDRTREQYF. The CDR3 DNA reads TGTGCCAGCAGCTGGGACAGGACGAGGGAGCAGTACTTC. The full variable domain, in which reference TRBV5-4 and TRBJ2-7 provide the parts outside the CDR3, is ETGVTQSPTHLIKTRGQQVTLRCSSQSGHNTVSWYQQALGQGPQFIFQYYREEENGRGNFPPRFSGLQFPNYSSELNVNALELDDSALYLCASSWDRTREQYFGPGTRLTVT.

V and J are TRBV27 and TRBJ1-2; a possible D gene is TRBD1 (6 bases). CDR1 is MNHEY and CDR2 is SMNVEV in the germline V gene (reference sequence). The V and J ends lost 3 bases and 3 bases respectively, with 20 bases between them. This CDR3 is built from 17 residues. The CDR3 region has the DNA TGTGCCAGCAGTTTTTCGAGGGTGCAGGGGTTGGACTATGGCTACACCTTC. Translating gives CASSFSRVQGLDYGYTF.